This T cell receptor beta chain derives from a study of patients and donors after allogeneic stem cell transplantation. Germline CDR1 reads SGDLS; CDR2 reads YYNGEE. J lost 5 bases, V lost 5 bases, and 14 bases had no gene match. The CDR3 is made up of 17 amino acids. TCRdb analysed the RT-PCR reads with MiXCR anew, one entry per CDR3 protein. This sample carries some 880,000 distinct CDR3 sequences, around 17% of them seen once, and the ten largest clones take 5% to 6.5%. The receptor was isolated from a human donor who was either an allogeneic HSCT recipient or a stem cell or donor lymphocyte infusion donor (not recorded which). It is not recorded whose cells these are; they may come from a transplant donor. Specimen: blood, either unsorted or a sorted T cell fraction (not recorded which). This sequence joins TRBV9 and TRBJ2-5; 11 nucleotides line up with TRBD2. The CDR3 sequence: CASSRGTSGKNGETQYF. In DNA, the CDR3 is TGTGCCAGCAGTAGGGGGACTAGCGGTAAAAACGGGGAGACCCAGTACTTC.